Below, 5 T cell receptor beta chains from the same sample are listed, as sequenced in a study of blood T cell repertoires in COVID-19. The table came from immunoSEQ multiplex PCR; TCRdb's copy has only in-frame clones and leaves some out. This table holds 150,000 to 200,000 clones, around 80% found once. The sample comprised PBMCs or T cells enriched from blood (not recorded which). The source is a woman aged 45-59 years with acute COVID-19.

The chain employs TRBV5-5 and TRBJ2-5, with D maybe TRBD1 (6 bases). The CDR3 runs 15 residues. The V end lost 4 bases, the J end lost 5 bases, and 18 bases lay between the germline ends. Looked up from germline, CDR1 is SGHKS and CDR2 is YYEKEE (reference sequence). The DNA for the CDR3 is TGTGCCAGCAGCCCCCCCGGACAGTGGGCCGAGACCCAGTACTTC. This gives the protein CASSPPGQWAETQYF.

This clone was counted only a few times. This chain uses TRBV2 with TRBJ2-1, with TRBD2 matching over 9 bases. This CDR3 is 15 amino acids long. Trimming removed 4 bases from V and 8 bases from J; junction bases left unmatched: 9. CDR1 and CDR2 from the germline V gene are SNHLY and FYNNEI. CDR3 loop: CASSAARGGPHEQFF. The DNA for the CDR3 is TGTGCCAGCAGTGCTGCGCGGGGGGGTCCCCATGAGCAGTTCTTC.

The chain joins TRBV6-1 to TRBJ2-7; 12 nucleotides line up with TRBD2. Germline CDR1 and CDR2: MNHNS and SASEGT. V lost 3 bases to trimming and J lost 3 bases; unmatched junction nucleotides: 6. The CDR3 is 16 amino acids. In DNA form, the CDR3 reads TGTGCCAGCAGTGATTTAGGACTAGCGGGGATCTACGAGCAGTACGTC. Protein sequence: CASSDLGLAGIYEQYV.

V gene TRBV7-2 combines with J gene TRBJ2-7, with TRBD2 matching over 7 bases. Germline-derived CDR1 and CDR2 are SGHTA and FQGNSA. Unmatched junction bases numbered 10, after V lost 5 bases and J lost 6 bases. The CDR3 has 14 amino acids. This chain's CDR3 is CASSTQRGWSEQYV. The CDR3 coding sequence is TGTGCCAGCAGCACCCAGCGGGGTTGGTCCGAGCAGTACGTC.

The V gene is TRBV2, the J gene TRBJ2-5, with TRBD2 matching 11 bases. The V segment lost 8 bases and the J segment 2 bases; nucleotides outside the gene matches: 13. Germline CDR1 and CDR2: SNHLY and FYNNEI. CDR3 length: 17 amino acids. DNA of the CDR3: TGTGCCAGCCGCGGGGTAGCGGGGGGGCGGGAGCAAGAGACCCAGTACTTC. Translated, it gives CASRGVAGGREQETQYF.